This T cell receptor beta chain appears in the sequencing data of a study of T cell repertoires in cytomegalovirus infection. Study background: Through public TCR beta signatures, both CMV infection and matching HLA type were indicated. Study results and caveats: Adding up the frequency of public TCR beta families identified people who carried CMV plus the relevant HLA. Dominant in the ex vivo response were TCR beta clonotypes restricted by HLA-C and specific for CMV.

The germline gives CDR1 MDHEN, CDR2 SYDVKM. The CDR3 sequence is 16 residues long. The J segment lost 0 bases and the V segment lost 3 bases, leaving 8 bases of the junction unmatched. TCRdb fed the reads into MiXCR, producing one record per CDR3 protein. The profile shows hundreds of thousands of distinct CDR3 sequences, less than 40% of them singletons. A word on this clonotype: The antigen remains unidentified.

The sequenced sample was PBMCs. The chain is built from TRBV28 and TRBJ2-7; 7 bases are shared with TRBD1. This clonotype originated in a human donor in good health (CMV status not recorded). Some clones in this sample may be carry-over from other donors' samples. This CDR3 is CASSFSGQALSYEQYF. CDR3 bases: TGTGCCAGCAGTTTCTCAGGACAGGCCCTCTCCTACGAGCAGTACTTC.